The rows below give T cell receptor beta chains drawn from one sample of a study of T cell responses to AZD1222 COVID-19 vaccine. Repertoires were generated with immunoSEQ multiplex PCR, while TCRdb's copy carries only in-frame clones and drops some. The sample lists tens of thousands of clones; roughly 84% were seen once. The starting material was peripheral blood, obtained on day 0 of AZD1222 vaccination. The receptor source for this set is an adult in good health. CDR3s include the opening cysteine and the closing phenylalanine or tryptophan. A D gene is named only where the DNA matches it firmly.

V	D	J	CDR3	DNA
TRBV3-1/TRBV3-2	NA	TRBJ1-4	CASSQGAQGPNEKLFF	TGTGCCAGCAGCCAAGGGGCCCAGGGACCTAATGAAAAACTGTTTTTT
TRBV30	NA	TRBJ2-5	CAWALGVQETQYF	TGTGCCTGGGCGCTTGGGGTTCAGGAGACCCAGTACTTC
TRBV19	NA	TRBJ1-1	CASSTPPTAMNTEAFF	TGTGCCAGTAGTACTCCCCCGACAGCCATGAACACTGAAGCTTTCTTT
TRBV2	NA	TRBJ1-1	CASSIGMGTEAFF	TGTGCCAGCAGTATAGGGATGGGCACTGAAGCTTTCTTT
TRBV5-6	NA	TRBJ2-2	CASSLVGGENTGELFF	TGTGCCAGCAGCTTGGTCGGGGGAGAGAACACCGGGGAGCTGTTTTTT
TRBV28	NA	TRBJ2-5	CASWTGGETQYF	TGTGCCAGCTGGACGGGTGGAGAGACCCAGTACTTC
TRBV3-1/TRBV3-2	NA	TRBJ2-3	CASSQESIDTQYF	TGTGCCAGCAGCCAAGAGAGCATTGATACGCAGTATTTT
TRBV6-2/TRBV6-3	NA	TRBJ2-7	CASSYPSLVSYEQYF	TGTGCCAGCAGTTACCCTTCCCTTGTTTCCTACGAGCAGTACTTC
TRBV2	NA	TRBJ1-2	CASSETPNYGYTF	TGTGCCAGCAGTGAAACCCCTAACTATGGCTACACCTTC
TRBV29-1	NA	TRBJ1-2	CSVAAVGPIRGYTF	TGCAGCGTTGCGGCTGTGGGCCCTATCCGCGGCTACACCTTC
TRBV19	NA	TRBJ1-5	CATDSGTPNQPQHF	TGTGCCACTGACTCCGGGACACCAAATCAGCCCCAGCATTTT
TRBV4-1	NA	TRBJ2-1	CASSQEAGPFRVEQFF	TGCGCCAGCAGCCAAGAGGCAGGCCCTTTTCGGGTTGAGCAGTTCTTC
TRBV11-2	NA	TRBJ2-2	CASSLEVTGYTGELFF	TGTGCCAGCAGCTTAGAAGTGACAGGCTACACCGGGGAGCTGTTTTTT
TRBV7-6	NA	TRBJ1-5	CASSFGTNQPQHF	TGTGCCAGCAGCTTCGGGACCAATCAGCCCCAGCATTTT
TRBV7-6	TRBD1	TRBJ1-4	CASSLRWIPTQGTDEKLFF	TGTGCCAGCAGCTTACGATGGATTCCCACACAGGGGACGGATGAAAAACTGTTTTTT
TRBV15	TRBD2	TRBJ2-1	CATSRGLAGTREQFF	TGTGCCACCAGCAGAGGACTAGCGGGAACCCGTGAGCAGTTCTTC
TRBV28	NA	TRBJ2-1	CASTSAPSWGEQFF	TGTGCCAGCACCTCCGCCCCTTCTTGGGGTGAGCAGTTCTTC
TRBV5-1	NA	TRBJ1-4	CASRLTTNEKLFF	TGCGCCAGCAGACTTACAACTAATGAAAAACTGTTTTTT